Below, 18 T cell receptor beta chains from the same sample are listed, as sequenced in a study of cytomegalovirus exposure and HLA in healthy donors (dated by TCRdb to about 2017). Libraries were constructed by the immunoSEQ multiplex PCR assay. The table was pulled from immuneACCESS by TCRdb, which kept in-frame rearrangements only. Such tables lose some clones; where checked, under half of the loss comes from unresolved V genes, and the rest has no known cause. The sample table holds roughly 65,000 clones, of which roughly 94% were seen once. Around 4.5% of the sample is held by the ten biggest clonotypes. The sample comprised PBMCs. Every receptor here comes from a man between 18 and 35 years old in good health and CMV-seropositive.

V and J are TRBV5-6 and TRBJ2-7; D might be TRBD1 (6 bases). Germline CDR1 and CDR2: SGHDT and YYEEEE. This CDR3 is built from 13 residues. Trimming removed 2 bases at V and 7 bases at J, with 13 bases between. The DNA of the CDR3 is TGTGCCAGCAGCTTCATGGGGGCGAGGGAGCAGTACTTC. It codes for CASSFMGAREQYF.

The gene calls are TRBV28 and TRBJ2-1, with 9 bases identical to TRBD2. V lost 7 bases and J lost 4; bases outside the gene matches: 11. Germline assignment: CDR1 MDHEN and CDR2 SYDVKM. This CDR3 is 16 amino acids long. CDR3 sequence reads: CASTLGGGRGYNEQFF. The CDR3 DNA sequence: TGTGCCAGCACCCTGGGGGGCGGGAGGGGTTACAATGAGCAGTTCTTC.

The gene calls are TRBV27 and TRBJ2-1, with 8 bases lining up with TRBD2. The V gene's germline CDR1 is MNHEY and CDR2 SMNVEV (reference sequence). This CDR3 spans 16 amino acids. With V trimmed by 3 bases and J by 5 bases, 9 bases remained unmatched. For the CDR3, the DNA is TGTGCCAGCAGTTTCCTCGGCTCAGCGGGGGACAATGAGCAGTTCTTC. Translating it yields CASSFLGSAGDNEQFF.

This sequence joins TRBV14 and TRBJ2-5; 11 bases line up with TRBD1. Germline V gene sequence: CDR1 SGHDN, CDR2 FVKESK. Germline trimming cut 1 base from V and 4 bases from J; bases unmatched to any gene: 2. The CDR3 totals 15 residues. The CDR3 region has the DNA TGTGCCAGCAGCCAAGGGACAGGGGGCGGAGAGACCCAGTACTTC. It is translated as CASSQGTGGGETQYF.

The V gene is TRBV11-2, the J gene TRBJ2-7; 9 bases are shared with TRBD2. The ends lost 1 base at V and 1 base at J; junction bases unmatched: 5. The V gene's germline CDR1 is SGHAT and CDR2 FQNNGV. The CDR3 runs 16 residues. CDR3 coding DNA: TGTGCCAGCAGCTTAGGAAGCCTAGCGGGATCCTACGAGCAGTACTTC. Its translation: CASSLGSLAGSYEQYF.

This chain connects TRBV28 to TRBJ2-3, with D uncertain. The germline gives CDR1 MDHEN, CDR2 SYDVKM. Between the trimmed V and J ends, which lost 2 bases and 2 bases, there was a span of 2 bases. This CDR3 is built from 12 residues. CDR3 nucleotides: TGTGCCAGCAGTTTACTCACAGATACGCAGTATTTT. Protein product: CASSLLTDTQYF. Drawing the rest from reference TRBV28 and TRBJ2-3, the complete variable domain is DVKVTQSSRYLVKRTGEKVFLECVQDMDHENMFWYRQDPGLGLRLIYFSYDVKMKEKGDIPEGYSVSREKKERFSLILESASTNQTSMYLCASSLLTDTQYFGPGTRLTVL.

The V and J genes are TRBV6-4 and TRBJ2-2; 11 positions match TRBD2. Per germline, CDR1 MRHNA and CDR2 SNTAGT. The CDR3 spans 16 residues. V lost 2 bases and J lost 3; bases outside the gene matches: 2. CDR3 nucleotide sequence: TGTGCCAGCAGTGACACTAGCGGGGGCGACACCGGGGAGCTGTTTTTT. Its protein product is CASSDTSGGDTGELFF.

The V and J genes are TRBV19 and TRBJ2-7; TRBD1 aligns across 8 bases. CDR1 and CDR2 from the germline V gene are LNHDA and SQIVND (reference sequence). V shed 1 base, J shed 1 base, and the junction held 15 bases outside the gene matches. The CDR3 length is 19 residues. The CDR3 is CASSIGHRPPWTGSYEQYF. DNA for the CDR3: TGTGCCAGTAGTATAGGACACCGACCTCCTTGGACAGGGTCCTACGAGCAGTACTTC. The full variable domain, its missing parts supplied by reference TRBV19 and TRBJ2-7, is DGGITQSPKYLFRKEGQNVTLSCEQNLNHDAMYWYRQDPGQGLRLIYYSQIVNDFQKGDIAEGYSVSREKKESFPLTVTSAQKNPTAFYLCASSIGHRPPWTGSYEQYFGPGTRLTVT.

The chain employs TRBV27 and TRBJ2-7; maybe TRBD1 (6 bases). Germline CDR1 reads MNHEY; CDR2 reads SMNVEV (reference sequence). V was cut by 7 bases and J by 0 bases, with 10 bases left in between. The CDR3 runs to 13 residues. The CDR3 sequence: CASTNRVSYEQYF. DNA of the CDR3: TGTGCCAGCACCAACAGGGTCTCCTACGAGCAGTACTTC.

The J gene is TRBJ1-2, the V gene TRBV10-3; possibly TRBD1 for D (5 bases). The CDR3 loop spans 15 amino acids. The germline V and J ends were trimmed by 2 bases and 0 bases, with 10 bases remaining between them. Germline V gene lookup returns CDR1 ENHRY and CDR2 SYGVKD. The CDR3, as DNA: TGTGCCATCAGTGAGAACTTAGGGGCTAACTATGGCTACACCTTC. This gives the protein CAISENLGANYGYTF.

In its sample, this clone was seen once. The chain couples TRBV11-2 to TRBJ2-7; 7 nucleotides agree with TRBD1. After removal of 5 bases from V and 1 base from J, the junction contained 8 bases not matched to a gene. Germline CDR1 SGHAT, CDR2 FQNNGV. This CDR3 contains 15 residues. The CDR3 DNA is TGTGCCAGCAGCACAACCGGGACAGCATCCTACGAGCAGTACTTC. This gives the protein CASSTTGTASYEQYF.

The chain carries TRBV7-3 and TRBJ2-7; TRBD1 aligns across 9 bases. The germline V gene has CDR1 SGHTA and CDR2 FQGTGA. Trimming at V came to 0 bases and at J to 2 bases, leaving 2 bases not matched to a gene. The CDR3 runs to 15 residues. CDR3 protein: CASSLTGTGTYEQYF. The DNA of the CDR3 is TGTGCCAGCAGCTTAACCGGGACAGGGACCTACGAGCAGTACTTC.

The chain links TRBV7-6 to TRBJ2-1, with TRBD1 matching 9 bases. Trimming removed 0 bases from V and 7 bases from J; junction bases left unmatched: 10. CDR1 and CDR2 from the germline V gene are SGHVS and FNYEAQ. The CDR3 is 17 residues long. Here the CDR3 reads CASSLAPGTGRGNEQFF. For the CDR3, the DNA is TGTGCCAGCAGCTTAGCGCCGGGGACAGGGCGGGGAAATGAGCAGTTCTTC.

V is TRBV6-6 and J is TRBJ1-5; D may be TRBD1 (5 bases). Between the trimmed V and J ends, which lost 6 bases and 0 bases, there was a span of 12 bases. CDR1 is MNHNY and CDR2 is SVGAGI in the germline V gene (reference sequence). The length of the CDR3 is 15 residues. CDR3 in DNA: TGTGCCAGCAGAGGACGGGACTATAGCAATCAGCCCCAGCATTTT. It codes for CASRGRDYSNQPQHF.

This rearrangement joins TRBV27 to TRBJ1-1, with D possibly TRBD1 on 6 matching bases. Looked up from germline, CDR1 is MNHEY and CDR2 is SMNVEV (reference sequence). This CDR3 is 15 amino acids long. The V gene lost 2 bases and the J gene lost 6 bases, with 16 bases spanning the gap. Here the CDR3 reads CASSLNGGPIPEAFF. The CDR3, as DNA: TGTGCCAGCAGTTTAAACGGGGGGCCTATCCCTGAAGCTTTCTTT.

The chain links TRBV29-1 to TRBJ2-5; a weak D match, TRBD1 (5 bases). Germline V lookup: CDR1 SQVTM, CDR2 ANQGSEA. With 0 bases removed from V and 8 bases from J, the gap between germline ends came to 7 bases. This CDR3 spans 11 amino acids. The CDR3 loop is CSVEERGTQYF. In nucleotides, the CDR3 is TGCAGCGTTGAAGAAAGGGGAACCCAGTACTTC.

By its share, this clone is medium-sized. The CDR3 loop reads CASTGAYGYTF. CDR3 nucleotide sequence: TGTGCCAGCACAGGGGCCTATGGCTACACCTTC. The rearrangement joins TRBV6-6 to TRBJ1-2, with D possibly matching TRBD1 (6 bases). V gave up 7 bases and J gave up 4 bases, with 7 bases separating them. The CDR3 extends over 11 amino acids. Germline values: CDR1 MNHNY, CDR2 SVGAGI (reference sequence).

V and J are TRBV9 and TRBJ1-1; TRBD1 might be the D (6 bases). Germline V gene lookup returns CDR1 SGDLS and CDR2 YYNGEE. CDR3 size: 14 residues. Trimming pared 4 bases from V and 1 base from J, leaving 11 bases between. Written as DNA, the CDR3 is TGTGCCAGCAGCCTACAGACAGGGAACACTGAAGCTTTCTTT. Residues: CASSLQTGNTEAFF.